This is a list of T cell receptor beta chains from one sample in a study of radiotherapy plus CTLA-4 blockade in lung cancer. Clones were sequenced by immunoSEQ multiplex PCR, and TCRdb holds only the in-frame ones, with some missing. The sample shows about 120,000 clones, approximately 90% of them seen only once. This sample comprised peripheral blood, obtained from a patient treated with radiotherapy plus ipilimumab. Source of these receptors: a human donor with non-small cell lung cancer that progressed on radiotherapy plus ipilimumab. CDR3s include the opening cysteine and the closing phenylalanine or tryptophan. D genes are given only for firm matches. Rows may omit the clone size; those that give it use once, few, many or a size class.

TRBV2,TRBJ2-1,TRBD1,.,15,CASRAPGQGRNEQFF,TGTGCCAGCAGGGCACCGGGACAGGGACGCAATGAGCAGTTCTTC
TRBV6-1,TRBJ2-7,.,.,14,CASSLQHGIYEQYF,TGTGCCAGCAGTCTTCAGCACGGGATCTACGAGCAGTACTTC
TRBV27,TRBJ2-3,TRBD1,once,15,CASSPWGQGADTQYF,TGTGCCAGCAGTCCCTGGGGACAGGGTGCAGATACGCAGTATTTT
TRBV19,TRBJ2-2,.,.,15,CASSIGGGNTGELFF,TGTGCCAGTAGTATTGGGGGAGGGAACACCGGGGAGCTGTTTTTT
TRBV7-9,TRBJ2-1,.,few,14,CASSLFPLVGEQFF,TGTGCCAGCAGCTTATTTCCTCTAGTGGGTGAGCAGTTCTTC
TRBV18,TRBJ1-5,.,once,14,CASSPYGGDQPQHF,TGTGCCAGCTCACCTTACGGGGGCGATCAGCCCCAGCATTTT
TRBV14,TRBJ2-1,.,.,18,CASSHLARGEVIYNEQFF,TGTGCCAGCAGCCACCTCGCTCGGGGAGAAGTTATTTACAATGAGCAGTTCTTC
TRBV1,TRBJ2-5,.,.,14,CTNRDPTLQGTQYF,TGCACCAACCGGGATCCAACCCTCCAAGGGACCCAGTACTTC
TRBV5-1,TRBJ2-5,.,.,14,CASSLNGGGETQYF,TGCGCCAGCAGCTTGAATGGGGGTGGAGAGACCCAGTACTTC
TRBV27,TRBJ2-7,.,.,16,CASSLSGARSSYEQYF,TGTGCCAGCAGTTTATCGGGGGCGCGGAGCTCCTACGAGCAGTACTTC
TRBV12-5,TRBJ2-7,TRBD1,once,15,CASGGRGRETYEQYF,TGTGCTAGTGGTGGCAGGGGGCGCGAGACCTACGAGCAGTACTTC
TRBV5-1,TRBJ1-1,TRBD1,.,17,CASSLPSPGTDNTEAFF,TGCGCCAGCAGCTTGCCCTCGCCCGGGACAGACAACACTGAAGCTTTCTTT
TRBV29-1,TRBJ1-3,.,.,13,CSVAGVSGNTIYF,TGCAGCGTTGCAGGGGTGTCTGGAAACACCATATATTTT
TRBV6-5,TRBJ1-1,.,.,14,CASSSRDPFTEAFF,TGTGCCAGCAGTTCCCGGGACCCGTTCACTGAAGCTTTCTTT
TRBV2,TRBJ1-2,.,.,13,CASRNRDNYGYTF,TGTGCCAGCAGAAACAGGGATAACTATGGCTACACCTTC
TRBV4-2,TRBJ2-3,.,.,14,CASSGYGVTDTQYF,TGTGCCAGCAGTGGCTACGGTGTCACAGATACGCAGTATTTT
TRBV9,TRBJ2-1,.,.,12,CASSVGWDEQFF,TGTGCCAGCAGCGTGGGGTGGGATGAGCAGTTCTTC
TRBV7-2,TRBJ2-1,.,.,14,CASSLASAGGEQFF,TGTGCCAGCAGCTTAGCTTCTGCCGGGGGTGAGCAGTTCTTC
TRBV2,TRBJ1-5,TRBD1,.,14,CASSKDRGPQPQHF,TGTGCCAGCAGTAAGGACAGGGGGCCTCAGCCCCAGCATTTT
TRBV5-6,TRBJ2-5,TRBD2,.,14,CASSLAGGEETQYF,TGTGCCAGCAGCTTGGCCGGGGGGGAAGAGACCCAGTACTTC
TRBV27,TRBJ2-3,.,.,14,CASRSAENTDTQYF,TGTGCCAGCAGGTCGGCGGAGAACACAGATACGCAGTATTTT
TRBV21-1,TRBJ1-2,.,.,14,CASSTGVGFRGYTF,TGTGCCAGTAGTACAGGGGTCGGTTTCCGGGGCTACACCTTC
TRBV4-1,TRBJ2-7,.,.,13,CASSQDRGFEQYF,TGCGCCAGCAGCCAAGATCGGGGATTCGAGCAGTACTTC